The rows below give T cell receptor beta chains drawn from one sample of a study of blood T cell repertoires in COVID-19. The repertoire was sequenced with immunoSEQ multiplex PCR; TCRdb's copy has only in-frame clones and lacks some. Found here are approximately 180,000 clones, approximately 85% of them singletons; the top ten hold more than 8%. Sequencing used peripheral blood. These receptors were collected from a woman older than 75 with acute or convalescent COVID-19. The CDR3 runs from the conserved cysteine through the conserved F or W. The order of the fields is V gene, D gene, clone size, J gene, CDR3 DNA, CDR3 protein. The D gene is left open where the match is weak. The size entry is marked missing in some rows and otherwise reads once, few, many or a size class.

>TRBV5-4|TRBD1|-|TRBJ2-5
TGTGCCAGCAGCCAAGGACAGGGGTGGGAGACCCAGTACTTC
CASSQGQGWETQYF
>TRBV7-2|TRBD2|-|TRBJ2-1
TGTGCCAGCACCCCTAGCGGAACCTCCTACAATGAGCAGTTCTTC
CASTPSGTSYNEQFF
>TRBV6-6|-|once|TRBJ2-2
TGTGCCAGCAGTCAACCACCTAGGCCCGGGGAGCTGTTTTTT
CASSQPPRPGELFF
>TRBV6-6|-|-|TRBJ1-4
TGTGCCAGCAGCCACACAGGGCGGATAGCTAATGAAAAACTGTTTTTT
CASSHTGRIANEKLFF
>TRBV6-5|-|-|TRBJ2-2
TGTGCCAGCAGTTACTCGCAGGGTTTTAACACCGGGGAGCTGTTTTTT
CASSYSQGFNTGELFF
>TRBV11-2|TRBD1|-|TRBJ1-1
TGTGCCAGCAGCCCATGGACAGGGGTCTCATCTGAAGCTTTCTTT
CASSPWTGVSSEAFF
>TRBV6-6|TRBD1|-|TRBJ1-1
TGTGCCACCTACCGGGACAGCAGGAACACTGAAGCTTTCTTT
CATYRDSRNTEAFF
>TRBV7-9|-|-|TRBJ2-1
TGTGCCAGCAGCTGGAGACTAGGATTCTACAATGAGCAGTTCTTC
CASSWRLGFYNEQFF
>TRBV15|TRBD1|-|TRBJ1-1
TGTGCCACCAGCAGGGGGACAGGTTGGGGGAACACTGAAGCTTTCTTT
CATSRGTGWGNTEAFF
>TRBV5-1|-|few|TRBJ1-3
TGCGCCAGCAGCCCGGGGGGAGGTGGAAACACCATATATTTT
CASSPGGGGNTIYF
>TRBV5-1|-|-|TRBJ2-5
TGCGCCAGCAGCTTGGCCACAGCGGGCCAAGAGACCCAGTACTTC
CASSLATAGQETQYF
>TRBV19|-|-|TRBJ1-5
TGTGCCAGTAGTATAGGAGGACAGCCCCAGCATTTT
CASSIGGQPQHF
>TRBV24-1|TRBD1|once|TRBJ1-2
TGTGCCACCAGTGCCGGGACAGGGATCGGCTACACCTTC
CATSAGTGIGYTF
>TRBV2|-|-|TRBJ2-7
TGTGCCAGCATTACCGGGACTTTGGGTTTCGAGCAGTACTTC
CASITGTLGFEQYF
>TRBV14|TRBD1|few|TRBJ2-2
TGTGCCAGCAGCCACCGGGACAGGGGGCGGCACACCGGGGAGCTGTTTTTT
CASSHRDRGRHTGELFF
>TRBV15|-|-|TRBJ2-5
TGTGCCACCAGCAGAGGACTCGAAGAGACCCAGTACTTC
CATSRGLEETQYF
>TRBV27|-|-|TRBJ1-4
TGTGCCAGCAGTTTGTACAATAGGGCAGGGGAAAAACTGTTTTTT
CASSLYNRAGEKLFF
>TRBV2|TRBD1|-|TRBJ2-7
TGTGCCAGCAGCCGGGACAGGGCCTACGAGCAGTACTTC
CASSRDRAYEQYF
>TRBV10-2|TRBD1|-|TRBJ1-6
TGCGCCAGCAGTGAACCCGGGACAGAGGCCTATAATTCACCCCTCCACTTT
CASSEPGTEAYNSPLHF
>TRBV2|TRBD1|-|TRBJ1-3
TGTGCCACCCGACAGGGGGCTGCTGGAAACACCATATATTTT
CATRQGAAGNTIYF
>TRBV2|-|few|TRBJ1-3
TGTGCCAGCAGTGAGCCTATCTCTGGAAACACCATATATTTT
CASSEPISGNTIYF
>TRBV4-2|-|-|TRBJ2-5
TGTGCCAGCAGCCAAGGAAGGGGGGAGACCCAGTACTTC
CASSQGRGETQYF
>TRBV5-4|TRBD2|few|TRBJ2-2
TGTGCCACCAGGGAGGGTTTGAACACCGGGGAGCTGTTTTTT
CATREGLNTGELFF
>TRBV2|-|-|TRBJ1-5
TGTGCCATCCACAGGGCCCCCAATCAGCCCCAGCATTTT
CAIHRAPNQPQHF
>TRBV6-1|-|-|TRBJ1-1
TGTGCCAGCAGTGAAGTAGCCCCGAACACTGAAGCTTTCTTT
CASSEVAPNTEAFF
>TRBV6-2/TRBV6-3|-|-|TRBJ2-6
TGTGCCAGCAGTTACCCCAGGCCTGGGGCCAACGTCCTGACTTTC
CASSYPRPGANVLTF
>TRBV19|-|-|TRBJ1-1
TGTGCCAGTAGTATAGCCCGCGGGCAGGGACTCACTGAAGCTTTCTTT
CASSIARGQGLTEAFF
>TRBV5-1|TRBD1|-|TRBJ2-6
TGCGCCAGCAGCTTCACAGGGGCAGGGGCCAACGTCCTGACTTTC
CASSFTGAGANVLTF
>TRBV5-8|TRBD2|-|TRBJ2-7
TGTGCCAGCAGCCCCGGGACTAGCGGGGGCTACGAGCAGTACTTC
CASSPGTSGGYEQYF
>TRBV2|TRBD1|-|TRBJ1-4
TGTGCCAGCAGTGACAATATAGGGACAGGGGCTGGGGAAAAACTGTTTTTT
CASSDNIGTGAGEKLFF
>TRBV2|TRBD2|-|TRBJ2-1
TGTGCCAGCAGCCTCGGGACTAGGGGCGGGAATGAGCAGTTCTTC
CASSLGTRGGNEQFF